The entry that follows covers one T cell receptor (beta chain) sequence. Antigen: not known. This sample was taken from a study of cytomegalovirus exposure and HLA in healthy donors. The CDR3 spans 14 residues. Germline CDR1 and CDR2: SGDLS and YYNGEE. The V and J ends lost 2 bases and 7 bases respectively, with 15 bases between them. Findings and limits, study-wide: HLA alleles showed associations with some 17,000 TCR beta sequences in a later analysis, at a 0.05 false discovery rate. Presence/absence analyses treated sequencing depth as roughly uniform across donors. A later analysis linked a missense DCLRE1C variant to TCR beta V- and J-gene trimming. Some public TCRs appeared in many individuals, while most sequences were rare.

This PCR relied on a set of 60 Vbeta primers and 13 Jbeta primers. Produced via immunoSEQ multiplex PCR; TCRdb's table is partial and in-frame only. The sample holds around 120,000 clones, under 90% seen once. The sequenced material came from PBMCs. This clonotype was sampled from a woman aged 40 to 50 in good health and CMV-seronegative. The chain joins TRBV9 to TRBJ1-2; no clear D. CDR3 sequence (DNA): TGTGCCAGCAGCGTTCTTGGAGGGTCTGGTGGCTACACCTTC. This gives the protein CASSVLGGSGGYTF.